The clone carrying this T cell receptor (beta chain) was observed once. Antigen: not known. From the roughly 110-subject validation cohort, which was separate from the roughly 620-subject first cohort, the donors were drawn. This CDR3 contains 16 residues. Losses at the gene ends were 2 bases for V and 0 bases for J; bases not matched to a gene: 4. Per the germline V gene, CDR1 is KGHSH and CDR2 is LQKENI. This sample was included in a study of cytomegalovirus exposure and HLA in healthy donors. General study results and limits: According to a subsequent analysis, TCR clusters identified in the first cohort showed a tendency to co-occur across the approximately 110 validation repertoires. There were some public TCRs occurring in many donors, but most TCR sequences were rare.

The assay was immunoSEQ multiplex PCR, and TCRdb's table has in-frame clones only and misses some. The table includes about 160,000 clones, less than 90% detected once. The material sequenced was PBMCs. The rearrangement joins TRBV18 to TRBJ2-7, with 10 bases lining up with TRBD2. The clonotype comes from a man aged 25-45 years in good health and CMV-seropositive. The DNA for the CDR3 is TGTGCCAGCTCACCATTTAGCGGGAGGAACTCCTACGAGCAGTACTTC. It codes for CASSPFSGRNSYEQYF.